Below are 23 T cell receptor beta chains sequenced from a single sample in a study of TIL therapy for anti-PD-1-resistant metastatic lung cancer. The libraries were made with immunoSEQ v3. Using immunoSEQ multiplex PCR, the repertoire was profiled, and TCRdb retains in-frame clones only, with some absent. The data show 14,000 to 15,000 clones, more than 75% seen once. Time point described: pre-treatment sample, taken before nivolumab and TIL therapy. This sample comprised blood, obtained at baseline. The receptor set was obtained from a person aged 30 to 80 with non-small cell lung cancer.

V usage is TRBV4-2 and J usage is TRBJ2-3, with D unresolved. Per germline, CDR1 LGHNA and CDR2 YNFKEQ. V was shortened by 3 bases and J by 2 bases, with 6 bases between the two germline ends. The CDR3 spans 13 residues. The CDR3 coding sequence is TGTGCCAGCAGCCAGGTGCTCACAGATACGCAGTATTTT. Translated, it gives CASSQVLTDTQYF.

V is TRBV6-1 and J is TRBJ1-3; D is unresolved. This CDR3 is built from 15 residues. The germline V gene has CDR1 MNHNS and CDR2 SASEGT. Trimming took 6 bases from V and 0 from J, leaving 12 bases between them. The CDR3 region has the DNA TGTGCCAGCAGCGCCGCATTTCGCTCTGGAAACACCATATATTTT. Its translation is CASSAAFRSGNTIYF.

V and J are TRBV7-2 and TRBJ2-4; the match to TRBD2 covers 10 bases. The length of the CDR3 is 17 residues. Looked up from germline, CDR1 is SGHTA and CDR2 is FQGNSA. The V segment lost 1 base and the J segment 5 bases; nucleotides outside the gene matches: 8. Written as DNA, the CDR3 is TGTGCCAGCAGCTTAGGAGCGGGAGGGCCTGGCCAAAACATTCAGTACTTC. It translates to CASSLGAGGPGQNIQYF.

This clone was counted once. The rearrangement links TRBV29-1 to TRBJ2-1; D is unclear. This CDR3 comprises 10 residues. Germline V gene lookup returns CDR1 SQVTM and CDR2 ANQGSEA. V was pared by 4 bases and J by 6 bases, with 4 bases between. CDR3 sequence: CSVVSNEQFF. The CDR3 bases are TGCAGCGTTGTCAGCAATGAGCAGTTCTTC.

The rearrangement links TRBV7-2 to TRBJ2-3; D uncertain. V lost 4 bases, J lost 6 bases, and 11 bases lay in between. This CDR3 contains 13 residues. Germline V gene data show CDR1 as SGHTA and CDR2 as FQGNSA. The CDR3 protein is CASSWNPRDTQYF. CDR3 coding DNA: TGTGCCAGCAGCTGGAATCCCAGGGATACGCAGTATTTT.

The chain carries TRBV28 and TRBJ1-2; D may be TRBD1 (6 bases). CDR1 and CDR2 (germline): MDHEN, SYDVKM. CDR3 length: 14 amino acids. Trimming took off 6 bases at V and 8 bases at J, with 19 bases between the two ends. CDR3 loop: CASRGAGLSAGYTF. The CDR3 bases are TGTGCCAGCAGGGGGGCAGGGTTGTCGGCGGGCTACACCTTC.

A single count supports this clone. The CDR3: CASSMGGNTEAFF. The CDR3 DNA is TGTGCCAGTAGTATGGGGGGAAATACTGAAGCTTTCTTT. This chain connects TRBV19 to TRBJ1-1, with a possible D match to TRBD1 (5 bases). The CDR3 consists of 13 residues. Germline-derived CDR1 and CDR2 are LNHDA and SQIVND (reference sequence). The ends were cut back, 3 bases at V and 5 bases at J, with 10 bases in the middle.

V is TRBV25-1 and J is TRBJ1-1; maybe TRBD1 (5 bases). The CDR3 spans 18 residues. V was pared by 3 bases and J by 4 bases, with 24 bases between. Germline loops: CDR1 MGHDK, CDR2 SYGVNS. The CDR3 sequence is CASSDRPGRFRDGTEAFF. CDR3 nucleotide sequence: TGTGCCAGCAGTGACCGCCCCGGGAGGTTCCGGGACGGCACTGAAGCTTTCTTT.

The rearrangement joins TRBV7-2 to TRBJ1-4; no clear D. CDR1 is SGHTA and CDR2 is FQGNSA in the germline V gene. The CDR3 sequence is 15 residues long. V gave up 2 bases and J gave up 8 bases, with 15 bases separating them. CDR3 sequence reads: CASSLNRVGGEKLFF. The CDR3 DNA reads TGTGCCAGCAGCTTAAATCGGGTAGGAGGAGAAAAACTGTTTTTT.

The gene calls are TRBV7-9 and TRBJ1-4; perhaps TRBD1 as D (6 bases). V was trimmed by 1 base and J by 2 bases, leaving 11 bases between them. The germline V gene has CDR1 SEHNR and CDR2 FQNEAQ (reference sequence). The CDR3 has 16 residues. The CDR3 sequence is CASSLGQVRTNEKLFF. The CDR3, as DNA: TGTGCCAGCAGCTTAGGACAGGTTAGGACTAATGAAAAACTGTTTTTT.

The chain couples TRBV11-3 to TRBJ1-1; D not resolved. The length of the CDR3 is 14 residues. The V end was cut by 5 bases, the J end by 1 base, with 11 bases between. Germline loops: CDR1 SGHNT, CDR2 YENEEA. The CDR3 loop reads CASSPAWGNTEAFF. DNA of the CDR3: TGTGCCAGCAGCCCCGCGTGGGGGAACACTGAAGCTTTCTTT.

The gene calls are TRBV6-1 and TRBJ2-2, with 7 positions matching TRBD1. Germline lookup yields CDR1 MNHNS and CDR2 SASEGT. The trim removed 4 bases at V and 7 bases at J, leaving 12 bases unmatched. The CDR3 contains 16 residues. The CDR3 protein is CASSVHRDRTNGELFF. The CDR3 DNA reads TGTGCCAGCAGTGTACACCGGGACAGAACCAACGGGGAGCTGTTTTTT.

The table lists this clone with a count of one. The genes are TRBV30 and TRBJ1-5; 7 nucleotides agree with TRBD1. Trimming removed 1 base from V and 7 bases from J; junction bases left unmatched: 7. Germline V lookup: CDR1 GTSNPN, CDR2 SVGIG (reference sequence). The CDR3 is 14 amino acids. CDR3 DNA: TGTGCCTGGAGTGGACAGGGTAAGTCCCAGCCCCAGCATTTT. Its translation: CAWSGQGKSQPQHF.

The CDR3 loop reads CASRPGTSIGELFF. The CDR3 region has the DNA TGTGCCAGCAGGCCCGGGACGTCGATCGGGGAGCTGTTTTTT. The V gene is TRBV6-1, the J gene TRBJ2-2; tentatively, D is TRBD1 or TRBD2 (5 bases each). Trimming took 6 bases from V and 7 from J, leaving 15 bases between them. Germline V gene sequence: CDR1 MNHNS, CDR2 SASEGT. CDR3 length: 14 amino acids.

This chain joins TRBV19 and TRBJ2-3; either TRBD1 or TRBD2 may supply D (6 bases each). The CDR3 is made up of 15 amino acids. Germline assignment: CDR1 LNHDA and CDR2 SQIVND (reference sequence). Trimming pared 7 bases from V and 6 bases from J, leaving 20 bases between. In DNA form, the CDR3 reads TGTGCCAGTACCGACAGAGGGGGGAGTGGGGATACGCAGTATTTT. The encoded protein is CASTDRGGSGDTQYF.

Written as DNA, the CDR3 is TGCGCCAGCAGCTTAGGGGATTCTCGAGAGACCCAGTACTTC. This encodes CASSLGDSRETQYF. This chain connects TRBV5-1 to TRBJ2-5, with TRBD1 as a possible D gene (5 bases). The germline gives CDR1 SGHRS, CDR2 YFSETQ. This CDR3 contains 14 residues. Trimming left V 2 bases short and J 4 bases short, with 12 bases between.

CDR3 region: CASSTPTSLYEQYF. Here the CDR3 DNA reads TGTGCCAGCAGTACGCCGACGTCACTCTACGAGCAGTACTTC. This chain connects TRBV28 to TRBJ2-7; D gene uncertain. Germline assignment: CDR1 MDHEN and CDR2 SYDVKM. The V and J ends lost 5 bases and 3 bases respectively, with 14 bases between them. This CDR3 comprises 14 residues. The full variable domain, completed using reference TRBV28 and TRBJ2-7, is DVKVTQSSRYLVKRTGEKVFLECVQDMDHENMFWYRQDPGLGLRLIYFSYDVKMKEKGDIPEGYSVSREKKERFSLILESASTNQTSMYLCASSTPTSLYEQYFGPGTRLTVT.

The chain links TRBV6-5 to TRBJ2-1; D is perhaps TRBD1 (6 bases). Trimming pared 0 bases from V and 9 bases from J, leaving 18 bases between. The germline gives CDR1 MNHEY, CDR2 SVGAGI. The CDR3 loop spans 16 amino acids. CDR3 amino acids: CASSYSIVQGLSEQFF. CDR3 sequence (DNA): TGTGCCAGCAGTTACTCGATTGTACAGGGTTTGAGTGAGCAGTTCTTC.

The chain recombines TRBV18 with TRBJ1-6; possibly TRBD1 for D (6 bases). The CDR3 length is 16 residues. Looked up from germline, CDR1 is KGHSH and CDR2 is LQKENI. With 2 bases removed from V and 10 bases from J, the gap between germline ends came to 18 bases. The CDR3 sequence is CASSPDRTGFQSPLHF. In nucleotides, the CDR3 is TGTGCCAGCTCACCAGACCGTACAGGGTTCCAGTCACCCCTCCACTTT.

The V and J genes are TRBV2 and TRBJ2-2, with 7 nucleotides matching TRBD1. The germline CDR1 and CDR2 sequences are SNHLY and FYNNEI. CDR3 length: 17 amino acids. V lost 7 bases, J lost 2 bases, and 13 bases stayed unmatched. CDR3 DNA: TGTGCCAGCAAACAATATACAGGGGAGTTTAACACCGGGGAGCTGTTTTTT. Translating gives CASKQYTGEFNTGELFF. Complete variable domain (other parts from reference TRBV2 and TRBJ2-2): EPEVTQTPSHQVTQMGQEVILRCVPISNHLYFYWYRQILGQKVEFLVSFYNNEISEKSEIFDDQFSVERPDGSNFTLKIRSTKLEDSAMYFCASKQYTGEFNTGELFFGEGSRLTVL.

This chain uses TRBV4-1 with TRBJ2-1, with 8 bases fitting TRBD2. The CDR3 extends over 15 amino acids. Germline trimming cut 2 bases from V and 9 bases from J; bases unmatched to any gene: 9. CDR1 MGHRA and CDR2 YSYEKL come from the germline V gene. This CDR3 is CASSQRPNSGSEQFF. The DNA of the CDR3 is TGCGCCAGCAGCCAAAGACCGAACAGCGGGAGTGAGCAGTTCTTC.

CDR3 DNA sequence: TGTGCCAGCAGTTTATCAGGGCAGGGGGGTTTGAAACTGTTTTTT. Protein: CASSLSGQGGLKLFF. The chain joins TRBV28 to TRBJ1-4; 7 bases line up with TRBD1. CDR1 and CDR2 from the germline V gene are MDHEN and SYDVKM. Trimming at V came to 1 base and at J to 11 bases, leaving 10 bases not matched to a gene. The CDR3 runs 15 residues.

This chain uses TRBV28 with TRBJ1-5, with D hard to call. V lost 5 bases and J lost 3, with 14 bases in between. Germline V gene data show CDR1 as MDHEN and CDR2 as SYDVKM. CDR3 length: 15 residues. The CDR3 is CASSNGGLINQPQHF. The CDR3 region has the DNA TGTGCCAGCAGTAACGGAGGACTGATCAATCAGCCCCAGCATTTT.